The present entry profiles one T cell receptor (beta chain) with its context. Its specificity is unknown. This record belongs to a study of shared clonotypes between healthy human individuals. Trimming cost V 3 bases and J 8 bases; bases outside gene matches: 10. Germline V lookup: CDR1 SEHNR, CDR2 FQNEAQ (reference sequence). CDR3 length: 16 amino acids. Whole-study results and caveats: It was observed that 5% to 6% of naive CD4 clonotypes were shared across four donors. Sample collection involved blood only; tissue repertoires are likely different. Donor scarcity curtailed the genetic and exposure-history diversity represented herein. Compared with memory subsets, naive subsets generally had larger estimated richness.

Generated by immunoSEQ multiplex PCR, the TCRdb table keeps only in-frame clones and is missing some. The data hold roughly 2.2 million clones, with approximately 95% observed a single time. Material: naive CD4+ T cells from PBMCs. Stated subset: CD45RA+ positively selected. The TCR comes from a man younger than 35 in good health. Some clones in this sample may be carry-over from other donors' samples. V is TRBV7-9 and J is TRBJ2-1, with 10 positions matching TRBD2. The CDR3 DNA is TGTGCCAGCAGCTTCCGGGGACTAGCGCGGGGGGATGAGCAGTTCTTC. Translating it yields CASSFRGLARGDEQFF. Full variable domain (rest looked up from reference TRBV7-9 and TRBJ2-1): DTGVSQNPRHKITKRGQNVTFRCDPISEHNRLYWYRQTLGQGPEFLTYFQNEAQLEKSRLLSDRFSAERPKGSFSTLEIQRTEQGDSAMYLCASSFRGLARGDEQFFGPGTRLTVL.